This T cell receptor (beta chain) was recovered during a study of blood T cell repertoires in COVID-19. The ends were cut back, 4 bases at V and 1 base at J, with 5 bases in the middle. CDR3 size: 12 residues. Germline CDR1 is SGHRS and CDR2 is YFSETQ. Authors' processing steps: Nucleated cell number was recorded as an estimate derived from reference gene primer amplification. Repertoires were generated with immunoSEQ multiplex PCR, while TCRdb's copy carries only in-frame clones and drops some. V, J and clone size reflect that table, while D and trimming were determined from the DNA. The sample records a few hundred thousand clones, around nine tenths being singletons. This clone was counted once.

V usage is TRBV5-1 and J usage is TRBJ2-5; D uncertain. Sequenced sample: peripheral blood. The source is a man between 60 and 70 years old with acute or convalescent COVID-19. The CDR3 reads CASSGSQETQYF. CDR3 sequence (DNA): TGCGCCAGCAGCGGCAGCCAAGAGACCCAGTACTTC. The full variable domain, completed using reference TRBV5-1 and TRBJ2-5, is KAGVTQTPRYLIKTRGQQVTLSCSPISGHRSVSWYQQTPGQGLQFLFEYFSETQRNKGNFPGRFSGRQFSNSRSEMNVSTLELGDSALYLCASSGSQETQYFGPGTRLLVL.